The present T cell receptor (beta chain) was sequenced within a study of radiation and T cells in renal cell carcinoma. Study-level background: Nephrectomy followed 15 Gy stereotactic body radiation by 4 weeks. General study results and limits: Top tumor clonotypes rose in blood 2 weeks post-radiation, then contracted. Baseline intratumoral clonotype presence is unknown without pretreatment biopsies.

For this clone: Its antigen remains unidentified.

Repertoires were generated with immunoSEQ multiplex PCR, while TCRdb's copy carries only in-frame clones and drops some. The sample comprises 160,000 or so clones, approximately 90% of which are singletons, and 13% rests with the top ten. Time point reported: blood 2 weeks post-SBRT. This sample's treatment: 15 Gy SBRT to primary tumor, nephrectomy 4 weeks later. Blood was sampled at baseline, 2 weeks and 4 weeks after SBRT. This specimen consisted of blood, obtained from a patient whose treatment included radiotherapy and nephrectomy. This receptor was identified in a woman between 50 and 59 years old with renal cell carcinoma.

The DNA of the CDR3 is TGTGCCAGCAGTGACAGGGAAGGAGATTCACCCCTCCACTTT. As protein: CASSDREGDSPLHF. This chain connects TRBV6-1 to TRBJ1-6; possibly TRBD1 for D (5 bases). Germline V gene sequence: CDR1 MNHNS, CDR2 SASEGT. This CDR3 has 14 amino acids. The V and J ends lost 3 bases and 8 bases respectively, with 11 bases between them.